The 6 T cell receptor beta chains listed next were all sequenced from one sample in a study of Ad26.COV2.S vaccination and SARS-CoV-2 variants. Treatment specified: about 20 received Ad26.COV2.S at low or high dose, single or two shots; 5 received placebo; per-sample allocation not given. Samples came from day 63 after the first vaccine or placebo injection. The method was immunoSEQ multiplex PCR; TCRdb's version includes in-frame clones alone and lacks a portion of them. This table holds roughly 400,000 clones, approximately 90% found once. This specimen was peripheral blood, taken in a trial of Ad26.COV2.S vaccine versus placebo. Receptors originate from a person aged 18-60 years who received the Ad26.COV2.S COVID-19 vaccine or a placebo.

This rearrangement joins TRBV5-1 to TRBJ1-2; D not certain. CDR1 is SGHRS and CDR2 is YFSETQ in the germline V gene. V gave up 1 base and J gave up 0 bases, with 16 bases separating them. The CDR3 is 17 amino acids. The CDR3 region has the DNA TGCGCCAGCAGCTTGTCGTACGCGAGCCTGTCTAACTATGGCTACACCTTC. Amino acids: CASSLSYASLSNYGYTF. Full variable domain (outside the CDR3, taken from reference TRBV5-1 and TRBJ1-2): KAGVTQTPRYLIKTRGQQVTLSCSPISGHRSVSWYQQTPGQGLQFLFEYFSETQRNKGNFPGRFSGRQFSNSRSEMNVSTLELGDSALYLCASSLSYASLSNYGYTFGSGTRLTVV.

The chain uses TRBV9 and TRBJ1-2; no clear D gene. Trimming cost V 4 bases and J 2 bases, with 12 bases left between them. The CDR3 spans 14 residues. Germline CDR1 SGDLS, CDR2 YYNGEE. CDR3 protein: CASSPTDGNYGYTF. The CDR3 nucleotides read TGTGCCAGCAGCCCGACCGACGGAAACTATGGCTACACCTTC. The variable domain in full, with the rest retrieved from reference TRBV9 and TRBJ1-2, is DSGVTQTPKHLITATGQRVTLRCSPRSGDLSVYWYQQSLDQGLQFLIQYYNGEERAKGNILERFSAQQFPDLHSELNLSSLELGDSALYFCASSPTDGNYGYTFGSGTRLTVV.

This chain uses TRBV28 with TRBJ1-1; D not certain. The CDR3 covers 13 residues. Germline loops: CDR1 MDHEN, CDR2 SYDVKM. V gave up 3 bases and J gave up 3 bases, with 8 bases separating them. The CDR3 bases are TGTGCCAGCAGTTTGGAGCTTTACACTGAAGCTTTCTTT. Protein product: CASSLELYTEAFF. Full variable domain (rest looked up from reference TRBV28 and TRBJ1-1): DVKVTQSSRYLVKRTGEKVFLECVQDMDHENMFWYRQDPGLGLRLIYFSYDVKMKEKGDIPEGYSVSREKKERFSLILESASTNQTSMYLCASSLELYTEAFFGQGTRLTVV.

The chain recombines TRBV3-1 (or the pseudogene TRBV3-2) with TRBJ2-7; 12 nucleotides match TRBD2. Trimming at V came to 4 bases and at J to 0 bases, leaving 7 bases not matched to a gene. Germline assignment: CDR1 LGHDT and CDR2 YNNKEL (reference sequence). The CDR3 has 17 residues. CDR3 sequence (DNA): TGTGCCAGCAGCCCATCACTAGCGGGGGGCATCTCCTACGAGCAGTACTTC. This gives the protein CASSPSLAGGISYEQYF.

J is TRBJ2-7 and V is TRBV5-4; D gene uncertain. There are 15 residues in the CDR3. The V gene lost 1 base and the J gene lost 7 bases, with 18 bases spanning the gap. The germline V gene encodes CDR1 SGHNT and CDR2 YYREEE (reference sequence). The CDR3 sequence is CASSLNRALAGEQYF. The CDR3 nucleotides read TGTGCCAGCAGCTTGAATAGGGCCCTCGCCGGGGAGCAGTACTTC.

The rearrangement joins TRBV7-2 to TRBJ2-2; D gene uncertain. CDR1 and CDR2 from the germline V gene are SGHTA and FQGNSA. The germline V and J ends were trimmed by 6 bases and 1 base, with 12 bases remaining between them. This CDR3 contains 15 residues. The CDR3 here is CASSVTWGNTGELFF. In DNA form, the CDR3 reads TGTGCCAGCAGTGTAACCTGGGGGAACACCGGGGAGCTGTTTTTT.